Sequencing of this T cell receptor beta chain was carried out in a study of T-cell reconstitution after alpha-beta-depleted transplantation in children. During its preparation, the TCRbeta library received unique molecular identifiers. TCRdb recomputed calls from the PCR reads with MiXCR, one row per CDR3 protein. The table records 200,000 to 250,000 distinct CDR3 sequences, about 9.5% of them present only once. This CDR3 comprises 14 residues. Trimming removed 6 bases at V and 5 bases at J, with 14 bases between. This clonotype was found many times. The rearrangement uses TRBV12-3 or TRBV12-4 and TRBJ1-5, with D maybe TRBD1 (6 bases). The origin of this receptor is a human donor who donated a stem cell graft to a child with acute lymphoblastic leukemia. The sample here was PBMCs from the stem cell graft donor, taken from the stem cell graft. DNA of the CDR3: TGTGCCAGCAGAACACAGGGAGGTGATCAGCCCCAGCATTTT. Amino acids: CASRTQGGDQPQHF.